This T cell receptor beta chain stems from a study of CD8 T cells in ankylosing spondylitis. TCRdb re-called the 5' RACE reads through MiXCR, storing one row per CDR3 protein. The table lists about 250,000 distinct CDR3 sequences, roughly 10% of them singletons. This clonotype was counted ten times or more. The germline V and J ends were trimmed by 6 bases and 4 bases, with 21 bases remaining between them. The CDR3 has 16 amino acids. Sequencing was performed on blood, either unsorted or a sorted T cell fraction (not recorded which). The clonotype was recovered from a male donor with ankylosing spondylitis or in good health (not recorded which). This chain uses TRBV12-3 or TRBV12-4 with TRBJ2-5; maybe TRBD1 (6 bases). The CDR3 DNA reads TGTGCCAGCAGCCACTACTACCCCGGACAGAGAGAGACCCAGTACTTC. Its translation: CASSHYYPGQRETQYF.